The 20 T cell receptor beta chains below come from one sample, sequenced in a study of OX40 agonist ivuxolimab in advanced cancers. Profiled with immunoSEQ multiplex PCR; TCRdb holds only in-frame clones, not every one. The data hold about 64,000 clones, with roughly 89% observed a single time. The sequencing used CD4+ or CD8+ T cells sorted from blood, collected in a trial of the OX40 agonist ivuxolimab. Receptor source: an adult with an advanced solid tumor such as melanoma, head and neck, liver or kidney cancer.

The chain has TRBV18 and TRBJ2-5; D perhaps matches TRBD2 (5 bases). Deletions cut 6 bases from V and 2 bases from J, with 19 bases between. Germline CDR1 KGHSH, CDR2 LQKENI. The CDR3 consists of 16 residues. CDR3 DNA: TGTGCCAGCTCCCCGGGATCCGCTGGTCCGCAAGAGACCCAGTACTTC. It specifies CASSPGSAGPQETQYF.

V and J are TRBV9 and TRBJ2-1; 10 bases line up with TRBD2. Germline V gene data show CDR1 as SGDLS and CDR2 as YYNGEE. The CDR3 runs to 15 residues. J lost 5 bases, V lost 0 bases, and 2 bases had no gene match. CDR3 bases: TGTGCCAGCAGCGTAGCTAGCGGGAGAAACAATGAGCAGTTCTTC. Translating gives CASSVASGRNNEQFF.

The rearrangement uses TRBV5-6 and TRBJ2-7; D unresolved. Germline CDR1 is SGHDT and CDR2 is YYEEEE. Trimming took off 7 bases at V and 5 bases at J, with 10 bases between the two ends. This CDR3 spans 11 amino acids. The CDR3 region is CASSVRDEQYF. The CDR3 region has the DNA TGTGCCAGCTCCGTACGGGACGAGCAGTACTTC.

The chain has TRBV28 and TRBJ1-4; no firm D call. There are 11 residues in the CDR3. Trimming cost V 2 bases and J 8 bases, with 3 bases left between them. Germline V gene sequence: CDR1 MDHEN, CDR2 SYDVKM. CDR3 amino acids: CASSLREKLFF. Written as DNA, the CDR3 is TGTGCCAGCAGTTTAAGGGAAAAACTGTTTTTT.

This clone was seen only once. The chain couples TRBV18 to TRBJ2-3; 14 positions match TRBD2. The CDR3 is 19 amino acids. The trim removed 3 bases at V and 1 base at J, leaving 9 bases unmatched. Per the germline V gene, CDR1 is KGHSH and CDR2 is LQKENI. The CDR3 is CASSPGGTSGSRGTDTQYF. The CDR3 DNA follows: TGTGCCAGCTCACCTGGGGGGACTAGCGGGAGCAGAGGCACAGATACGCAGTATTTT. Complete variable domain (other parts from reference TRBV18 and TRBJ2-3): NAGVMQNPRHLVRRRGQEARLRCSPMKGHSHVYWYRQLPEEGLKFMVYLQKENIIDESGMPKERFSAEFPKEGPSILRIQQVVRGDSAAYFCASSPGGTSGSRGTDTQYFGPGTRLTVL.

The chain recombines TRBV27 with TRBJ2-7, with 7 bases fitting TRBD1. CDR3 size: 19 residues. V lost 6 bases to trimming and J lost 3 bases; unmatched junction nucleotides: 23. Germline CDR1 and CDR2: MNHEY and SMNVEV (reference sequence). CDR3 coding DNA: TGTGCCAGCAGGGCTAGGGGCAGGGGGTTAGATAAGATGGACTACGAGCAGTACTTC. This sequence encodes CASRARGRGLDKMDYEQYF.

CDR3 region: CASSQDLGGRVTDTQYF. CDR3 sequence (DNA): TGCGCCAGCAGCCAAGATCTCGGGGGCAGGGTTACAGATACGCAGTATTTT. The rearrangement joins TRBV4-1 to TRBJ2-3; D may be TRBD1 or TRBD2 (6 bases each). The CDR3 has 17 residues. V lost 0 bases and J 3 bases, leaving 16 bases between the germline ends. In germline, CDR1 is MGHRA, CDR2 YSYEKL.

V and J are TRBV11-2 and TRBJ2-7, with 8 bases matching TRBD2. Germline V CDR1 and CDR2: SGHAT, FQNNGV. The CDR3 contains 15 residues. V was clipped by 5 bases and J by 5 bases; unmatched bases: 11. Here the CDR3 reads CASSQRAGGRDEQYF. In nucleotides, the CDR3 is TGTGCCAGCAGCCAGAGGGCGGGAGGAAGGGACGAGCAGTACTTC.

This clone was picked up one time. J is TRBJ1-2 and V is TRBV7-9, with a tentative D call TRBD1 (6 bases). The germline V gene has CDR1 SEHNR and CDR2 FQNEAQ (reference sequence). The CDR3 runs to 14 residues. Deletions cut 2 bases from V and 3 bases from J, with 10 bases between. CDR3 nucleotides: TGTGCCAGCAGCTTACGAGCAGGGGACTATGGCTACACCTTC. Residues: CASSLRAGDYGYTF.

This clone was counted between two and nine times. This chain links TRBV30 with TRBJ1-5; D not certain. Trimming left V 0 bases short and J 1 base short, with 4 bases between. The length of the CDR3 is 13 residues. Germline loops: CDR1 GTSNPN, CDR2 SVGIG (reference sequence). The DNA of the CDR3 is TGTGCCTGGAGTGTAGCGAGCAATCAGCCCCAGCATTTT. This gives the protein CAWSVASNQPQHF.

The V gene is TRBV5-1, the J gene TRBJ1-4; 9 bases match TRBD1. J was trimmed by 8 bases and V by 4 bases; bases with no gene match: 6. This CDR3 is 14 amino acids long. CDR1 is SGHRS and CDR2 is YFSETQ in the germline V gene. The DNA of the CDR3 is TGCGCCAGCAGCAGGGACAGGGTGGGCGAAAAACTGTTTTTT. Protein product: CASSRDRVGEKLFF.

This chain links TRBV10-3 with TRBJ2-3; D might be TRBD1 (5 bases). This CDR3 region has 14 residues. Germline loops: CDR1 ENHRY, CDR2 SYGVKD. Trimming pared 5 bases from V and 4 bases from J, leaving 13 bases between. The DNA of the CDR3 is TGTGCCATCAGTAGACAGCAAAACCCAGATACGCAGTATTTT. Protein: CAISRQQNPDTQYF.

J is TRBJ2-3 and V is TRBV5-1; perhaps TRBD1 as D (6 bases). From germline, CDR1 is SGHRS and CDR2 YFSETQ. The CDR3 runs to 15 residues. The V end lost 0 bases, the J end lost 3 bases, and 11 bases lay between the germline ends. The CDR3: CASSLEGGSTDTQYF. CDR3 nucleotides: TGCGCCAGCAGCTTGGAAGGGGGTTCAACAGATACGCAGTATTTT.

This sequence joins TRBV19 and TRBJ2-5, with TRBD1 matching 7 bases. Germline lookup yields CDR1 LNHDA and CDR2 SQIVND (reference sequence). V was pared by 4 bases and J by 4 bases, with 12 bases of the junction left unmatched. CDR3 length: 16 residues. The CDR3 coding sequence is TGTGCCAGTAGTACCTCCGGGACAGTCAAGGGAGAGACCCAGTACTTC. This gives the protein CASSTSGTVKGETQYF.

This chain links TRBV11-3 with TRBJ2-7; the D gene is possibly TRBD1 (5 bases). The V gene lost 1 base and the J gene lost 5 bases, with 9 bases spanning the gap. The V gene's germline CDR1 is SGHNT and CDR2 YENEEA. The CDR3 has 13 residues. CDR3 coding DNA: TGTGCCAGCAGCTTAGCAGGGTCCCACGAGCAGTACTTC. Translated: CASSLAGSHEQYF.

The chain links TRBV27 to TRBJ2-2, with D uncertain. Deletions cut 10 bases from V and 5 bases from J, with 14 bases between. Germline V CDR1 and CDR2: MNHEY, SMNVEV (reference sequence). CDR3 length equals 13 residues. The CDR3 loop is CATSGWITGELFF. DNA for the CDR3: TGTGCCACTTCTGGGTGGATAACCGGGGAGCTGTTTTTT.

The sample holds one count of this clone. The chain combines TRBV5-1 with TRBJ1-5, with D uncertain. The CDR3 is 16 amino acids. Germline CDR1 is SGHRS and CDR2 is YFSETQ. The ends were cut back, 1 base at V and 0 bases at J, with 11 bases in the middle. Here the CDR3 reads CASSLTPGNSNQPQHF. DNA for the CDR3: TGCGCCAGCAGCTTGACCCCTGGGAATAGCAATCAGCCCCAGCATTTT.

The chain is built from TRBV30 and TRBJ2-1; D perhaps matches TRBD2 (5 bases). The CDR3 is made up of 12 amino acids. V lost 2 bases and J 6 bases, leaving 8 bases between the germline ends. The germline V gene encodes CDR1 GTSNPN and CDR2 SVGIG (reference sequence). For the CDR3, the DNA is TGTGCCTGGAGTCCTAGCCGCAATGAGCAGTTCTTC. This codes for CAWSPSRNEQFF. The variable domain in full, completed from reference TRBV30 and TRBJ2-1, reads SQTIHQWPATLVQPVGSPLSLECTVEGTSNPNLYWYRQAAGRGLQLLFYSVGIGQISSEVPQNLSASRPQDRQFILSSKKLLLSDSGFYLCAWSPSRNEQFFGPGTRLTVL.

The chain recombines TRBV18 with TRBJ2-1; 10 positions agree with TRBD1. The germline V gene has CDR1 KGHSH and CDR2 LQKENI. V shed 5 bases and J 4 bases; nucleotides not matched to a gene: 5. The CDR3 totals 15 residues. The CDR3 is CASSTDRGSYNEQFF. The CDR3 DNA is TGTGCCAGCTCAACGGACAGGGGGAGTTACAATGAGCAGTTCTTC.

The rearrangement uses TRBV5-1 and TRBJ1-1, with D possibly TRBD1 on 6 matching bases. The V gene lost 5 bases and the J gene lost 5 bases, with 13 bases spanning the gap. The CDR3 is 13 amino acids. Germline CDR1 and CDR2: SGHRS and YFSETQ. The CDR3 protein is CASSGGSGTEAFF. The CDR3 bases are TGCGCCAGCAGTGGGGGCAGCGGGACTGAAGCTTTCTTT.